This T cell receptor (beta chain) was sequenced during a study of blood T cell repertoires in COVID-19. Study-wide context: Samples of COVID-19 (acute and convalescent) were obtained from the United States, Italy and Spain.

Data came from immunoSEQ multiplex PCR; TCRdb stores just in-frame clones and leaves some out. The data show about 200,000 clones, 70% to 90% seen once. The V and J ends lost 5 bases and 2 bases respectively, with 16 bases between them. Germline V gene data show CDR1 as SNHLY and CDR2 as FYNNEI. The CDR3 sequence is 15 residues long. This TCR was recovered from a man aged 40-50 years with active or convalescent COVID-19. The V gene is TRBV2, the J gene TRBJ2-7; tentatively, D is TRBD2 (5 bases). The sample was peripheral blood. Here the CDR3 reads CASSHIPGGAYEQYF. Here the CDR3 DNA reads TGTGCCAGCAGTCATATCCCCGGAGGAGCCTACGAGCAGTACTTC.